This T cell receptor (beta chain) was recorded in a study of T cell changes during pregnancy in multiple sclerosis. The V gene's germline CDR1 is SEHNR and CDR2 FQNEAQ (reference sequence). This CDR3 comprises 15 residues. V shed 1 base and J 7 bases; nucleotides not matched to a gene: 9. Profiling relied on immunoSEQ multiplex PCR, and the TCRdb table lists in-frame clones only, not all of them. This sample carries about 36,000 clones, 89% of them seen once, and the ten largest clones take about 10%. Specimen: CD8+ T cells from peripheral blood mononuclear cells, collected in the third trimester of pregnancy. The chain employs TRBV7-9 and TRBJ2-7; 8 bases are shared with TRBD1. The TCR originated in a female donor with multiple sclerosis, enrolled in a pregnancy study. CDR3 sequence reads: CASSLGQGQGQEQYF. The CDR3 DNA follows: TGTGCCAGCAGCTTAGGACAGGGGCAGGGTCAAGAGCAGTACTTC.